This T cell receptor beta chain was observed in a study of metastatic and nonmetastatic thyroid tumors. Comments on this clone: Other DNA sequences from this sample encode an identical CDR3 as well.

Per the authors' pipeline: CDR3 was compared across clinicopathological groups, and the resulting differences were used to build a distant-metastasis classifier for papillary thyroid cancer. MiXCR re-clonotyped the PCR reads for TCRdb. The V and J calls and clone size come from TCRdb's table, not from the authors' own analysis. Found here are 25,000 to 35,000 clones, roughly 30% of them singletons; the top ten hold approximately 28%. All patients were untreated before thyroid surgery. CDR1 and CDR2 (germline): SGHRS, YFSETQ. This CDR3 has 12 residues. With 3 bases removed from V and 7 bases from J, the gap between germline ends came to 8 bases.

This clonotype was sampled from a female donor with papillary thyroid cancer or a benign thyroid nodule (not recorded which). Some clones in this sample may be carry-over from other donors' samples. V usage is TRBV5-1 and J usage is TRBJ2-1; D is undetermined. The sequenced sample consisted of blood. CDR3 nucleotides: TGCGCCAGCAGCTCTGACCATAATGAGCAGTTCTTC. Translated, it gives CASSSDHNEQFF.